Below, 14 T cell receptor beta chains from the same sample are listed, as sequenced in a study of blood T cell repertoires in COVID-19. Generated by immunoSEQ multiplex PCR, the TCRdb table keeps only in-frame clones and is missing some. The sample has under 300,000 clones, approximately 91% seen once. Sequenced: peripheral blood. The receptors here all came from a woman in her 40s who had recovered from COVID-19.

The rearrangement links TRBV5-6 to TRBJ2-5, with D possibly being TRBD1 (5 bases). Trimming pared 0 bases from V and 5 bases from J, leaving 11 bases between. The CDR3 loop spans 14 amino acids. Germline V gene data show CDR1 as SGHDT and CDR2 as YYEEEE. The chain's CDR3 is CASSLEGFGETQYF. The CDR3 DNA sequence: TGTGCCAGCAGCTTGGAGGGGTTCGGTGAGACCCAGTACTTC.

This clone was seen only a few times. The junction departs from the called germline gene at one end, perhaps through a read error. The chain has TRBV7-2 and TRBJ2-7; 11 bases map to TRBD2. The CDR3 extends over 17 amino acids. Germline lookup yields CDR1 SGHTA and CDR2 FQGNSA. CDR3 bases: TGTGCCAGCAGCGTAGCGGGAGGGCCAGGATATTCCCCCAAGCAGTACTTC. Protein sequence: CASSVAGGPGYSPKQYF.

The table lists this clone with a few counts. The rearrangement links TRBV19 to TRBJ1-6, with TRBD1 identical over 9 bases. CDR3 size: 14 residues. Germline loops: CDR1 LNHDA, CDR2 SQIVND (reference sequence). With 3 bases clipped from V and 9 bases from J, the junction kept 3 bases outside the gene matches. CDR3 amino acids: CASSIGTGSSPLHF. The CDR3 DNA reads as TGTGCCAGTAGTATTGGGACAGGGAGTTCACCCCTCCACTTT.

The chain recombines TRBV25-1 with TRBJ1-5, with TRBD1 as a possible D gene (6 bases). The CDR3 is made up of 13 amino acids. V lost 8 bases, J lost 5 bases, and 13 bases lay in between. In germline, CDR1 is MGHDK, CDR2 SYGVNS. CDR3 protein: CASRGGAYQPQHF. For the CDR3, the DNA is TGTGCCAGCCGGGGGGGGGCCTATCAGCCCCAGCATTTT. Variable domain in full (rest from reference TRBV25-1 and TRBJ1-5): EADIYQTPRYLVIGTGKKITLECSQTMGHDKMYWYQQDPGMELHLIHYSYGVNSTEKGDLSSESTVSRIRTEHFPLTLESARPSHTSQYLCASRGGAYQPQHFGDGTRLSIL.

The chain combines TRBV21-1 with TRBJ1-6. TRBV21-1 is a pseudogene. This CDR3 contains 16 residues. The CDR3 loop reads CASSKAPALNNSPLHF. For the CDR3, the DNA is TGTGCCAGCAGCAAGGCCCCCGCACTAAATAATTCACCCCTCCACTTT.

V gene TRBV28 combines with J gene TRBJ2-5, with 7 bases that match TRBD2. V trimming: 6 bases; J trimming: 5 bases; junction bases outside the gene matches: 0. The CDR3 has 11 residues. The germline CDR1 and CDR2 sequences are MDHEN and SYDVKM. CDR3 residues: CASRGGETQYF. CDR3 in DNA: TGTGCCAGCAGGGGAGGGGAGACCCAGTACTTC. The full variable domain, with the rest looked up from reference TRBV28 and TRBJ2-5, is DVKVTQSSRYLVKRTGEKVFLECVQDMDHENMFWYRQDPGLGLRLIYFSYDVKMKEKGDIPEGYSVSREKKERFSLILESASTNQTSMYLCASRGGETQYFGPGTRLLVL.

The rearrangement joins TRBV30 to TRBJ1-4; D is perhaps TRBD1 (5 bases). The CDR3 is made up of 15 amino acids. Trimming took off 2 bases at V and 7 bases at J, with 17 bases between the two ends. Germline assignment: CDR1 GTSNPN and CDR2 SVGIG (reference sequence). The CDR3 loop is CAWSRGRVGGEKLFF. CDR3 coding DNA: TGTGCCTGGAGTAGGGGCAGAGTGGGTGGTGAAAAACTGTTTTTT.

The rearrangement links TRBV18 to TRBJ2-3; a weak D match, TRBD2 (6 bases). CDR3 length: 15 residues. V was cut by 6 bases and J by 1 base, with 14 bases left in between. Germline V CDR1 and CDR2: KGHSH, LQKENI. CDR3 amino acids: CASSLSWGGTDTQYF. As DNA, the CDR3 is TGTGCCAGCTCTTTAAGCTGGGGGGGCACAGATACGCAGTATTTT.

In regard to this clone: Mismatch with germline at one junction end may stem from a read error. This chain connects TRBV11-2 to TRBJ2-7; perhaps TRBD2 as D (6 bases). The germline V gene encodes CDR1 SGHAT and CDR2 FQNNGV. The CDR3 has 12 residues. CDR3 residues: CASSLETGVGDF. The CDR3, as DNA: TGTGCCAGCAGCTTAGAGACGGGAGTTGGGGACTTC.

V and J are TRBV7-8 and TRBJ2-7; TRBD1 agrees at 7 bases. With V trimmed by 5 bases and J by 6 bases, 13 bases remained unmatched. Per germline, CDR1 SGHVS and CDR2 FQNEAQ. CDR3 length equals 15 residues. This CDR3 is CASSVSRDSFSEQYF. The CDR3 DNA is TGTGCCAGCAGCGTATCCCGGGACAGCTTCTCCGAGCAGTACTTC.

The rearrangement uses TRBV27 and TRBJ2-1; 7 nucleotides line up with TRBD2. CDR3 length equals 14 residues. Germline V gene lookup returns CDR1 MNHEY and CDR2 SMNVEV (reference sequence). V was clipped by 3 bases and J by 4 bases; unmatched bases: 3. CDR3 DNA sequence: TGTGCCAGCAGTTTGGGAGGGATTTACAATGAGCAGTTCTTC. Translation gives CASSLGGIYNEQFF.

This chain connects TRBV7-8 to TRBJ2-2, with 9 bases fitting TRBD2. With 6 bases clipped from V and 4 bases from J, the junction kept 9 bases outside the gene matches. Germline V gene data show CDR1 as SGHVS and CDR2 as FQNEAQ. The CDR3 runs to 16 residues. The CDR3 DNA is TGTGCCAGCAGTACTGGGCTAGCGGGATCCACCGGGGAGCTGTTTTTT. Translated: CASSTGLAGSTGELFF.

The chain recombines TRBV19 with TRBJ1-4; D might be TRBD1 (5 bases). Germline V lookup: CDR1 LNHDA, CDR2 SQIVND (reference sequence). Trimming pared 7 bases from V and 2 bases from J, leaving 11 bases between. CDR3 length: 14 residues. In nucleotides, the CDR3 is TGTGCCAGTAAAACAGGTGCGACTAATGAAAAACTGTTTTTT. It translates to CASKTGATNEKLFF.

This chain connects TRBV19 to TRBJ2-2; TRBD1 matches 9 bases. Germline V gene sequence: CDR1 LNHDA, CDR2 SQIVND (reference sequence). With 6 bases clipped from V and 1 base from J, the junction kept 0 bases outside the gene matches. The CDR3 has 14 amino acids. CDR3 sequence (DNA): TGTGCCAGTAGGGACAGGGGGAACACCGGGGAGCTGTTTTTT. Its protein is CASRDRGNTGELFF.